This is a list of T cell receptor beta chains from one sample in a study of regulatory T cells in long-lasting Graves disease. TCRdb re-called the multiplex PCR reads through MiXCR, storing one row per CDR3 protein. The sample includes some 330,000 distinct CDR3 sequences, 10% to 15% of them seen just once. Another study also made use of these data, one on T cells in Graves' hyperthyroidism and ophthalmopathy.

The source material was peripheral blood mononuclear cells (PBMCs), sampled at new diagnosis, from a patient treated with antithyroid drugs. Every receptor here comes from a young woman with Graves disease. Each CDR3 is given with its conserved first and last residue. The D gene is left open where the match is weak. Clone size is shown for a subset of rows, as once, few, many or a class of expanded clone.

j_call d_call v_call clone_size cdr3_nt cdr3_aa
TRBJ2-7 . TRBV28 many TGTGCCAGCAGCTTCTTCGGGAACAGCATACCCTACGAGCAGTACTTC CASSFFGNSIPYEQYF
TRBJ2-1 . TRBV12-3/TRBV12-4 few TGTGCCAGCAGTTTTCTTACTGAGCAGTTCTTC CASSFLTEQFF
TRBJ1-3 . TRBV27 many TGTGCCAGCAGTTCAGACCTCAACTCTGGAAACACCATATATTTT CASSSDLNSGNTIYF
TRBJ1-2 . TRBV6-5 many TGTGCCAGCAGTTACGGGCAGGGCCGGAACTATGGCTACACCTTC CASSYGQGRNYGYTF
TRBJ2-1 . TRBV28 . TGTGCCAGCAGTGTAAGGACTGTGAATGAGCAGTTCTTC CASSVRTVNEQFF
TRBJ1-5 . TRBV19 . TGTGCCAGTAGTCGGTCTGTGCAGCCCCAGCATTTT CASSRSVQPQHF
TRBJ1-2 TRBD1 TRBV12-3/TRBV12-4 many TGTGCCAGCAGCCGGCGTGGGCAGGGGGCCTGGGGCACCTTC CASSRRGQGAWGTF
TRBJ2-1 . TRBV4-3 . TGCGCCAGCAGCCGAAACCTGGGCAGCTACAATGAGCAGTTCTTC CASSRNLGSYNEQFF
TRBJ1-3 . TRBV6-5 few TGTGCCAGCAGTTACTCACGAGAGAACACCATATATTTT CASSYSRENTIYF
TRBJ2-6 . TRBV12-3/TRBV12-4 many TGTGCCAGCATTTCTGGCCTATGGCATTCCCCCTCTGGGGCCAACGTCCTGACTTTC CASISGLWHSPSGANVLTF
TRBJ2-7 TRBD2 TRBV20-1 many TGCAGTGCTAGGGGGCTGCTAGCGGGGTACTACGAGCAGTACTTC CSARGLLAGYYEQYF
TRBJ1-1 . TRBV2 many TGTGCCAGCAGTGATTTGGTCCTGGGAACTGAAGCTTTCTTT CASSDLVLGTEAFF
TRBJ2-2 TRBD2 TRBV24-1 many TGTGCCACCAGTGATTCTGGACTAGTGGGTACCGGGGAGCTGTTTTTT CATSDSGLVGTGELFF
TRBJ2-1 . TRBV4-1 few TGCGCCAGCAGCCAAGAGGTTCATAGATCGGGTGAGCAGTTCTTC CASSQEVHRSGEQFF
TRBJ2-3 TRBD2 TRBV27 many TGTGCCAGCAGACCTACTAGCGACACAGATACGCAGTATTTT CASRPTSDTDTQYF
TRBJ2-4 . TRBV20-1 many TGCAGTGCTAGAAACAGCGATGAAAACATTCAGTACTTC CSARNSDENIQYF
TRBJ2-6 TRBD2 TRBV6-1 many TGTGCCAGCAGGGGAATAGCGGGAGGCGGAAACTCTGGGGCCAACGTCCTGACTTTC CASRGIAGGGNSGANVLTF
TRBJ1-5 . TRBV4-1 few TGCGCCAGCAGCCAAGATCAAGGGTGGAGGGGCAATCAGCCCCAGCATTTT CASSQDQGWRGNQPQHF
TRBJ2-2 . TRBV12-3/TRBV12-4 many TGTGCCAGCAGTTTACCACGACAGACCACCGGGGAGCTGTTTTTT CASSLPRQTTGELFF
TRBJ1-1 TRBD1 TRBV2 few TGTGCCAGCCCTATAACCCAACAGGGGGGGGCTGAAGCTTTCTTT CASPITQQGGAEAFF
TRBJ2-1 . TRBV11-1 many TGTGCCAGCAGCTTATCACTCTCTGGTGAGCAGTTCTTC CASSLSLSGEQFF
TRBJ1-2 . TRBV7-2 many TGTGCCAGCAGCACGGACATAACCAATAACTATGGCTACACCTTC CASSTDITNNYGYTF
TRBJ2-7 TRBD1 TRBV6-2/TRBV6-3 . TGTGCCAGCCGCAGGACAGGGGCCTACGAGCAGTACTTC CASRRTGAYEQYF
TRBJ2-5 TRBD2 TRBV7-2 many TGTGCCAGCAGCTTATCGCCTAGCGGGAGGGCCGGGGAGACCCAGTACTTC CASSLSPSGRAGETQYF
TRBJ1-5 . TRBV7-9 . TGTGCCAGCAGCTTACCCACTACGCCCATCAATCAGCCCCAGCATTTT CASSLPTTPINQPQHF
TRBJ1-4 . TRBV6-2/TRBV6-3 many TGTGCCAGCAGTTCGTACCGTGGGTCCAGGGTGGCCACCCCTCTACTGTTTTTT CASSSYRGSRVATPLLFF
TRBJ2-2 . TRBV5-1 many TGCGCCAGCAGCCCGGGGGAGGCCGCGAACACCGGGGAGCTGTTTTTT CASSPGEAANTGELFF
TRBJ1-5 . TRBV28 many TGTGCCACCACCGCCTCGGGCTCTTATAGCAATCAGCCCCAGCATTTT CATTASGSYSNQPQHF
TRBJ2-1 TRBD2 TRBV28 few TGTGCCACCCTTGGGTGGGGGGGGAGCTCCTACAATGAGCAGTTCTTC CATLGWGGSSYNEQFF
TRBJ2-1 TRBD1 TRBV13 many TGTGCCAGCAGCGGCCTTAGGGCAGGGGGCTCCTACAATGAGCAGTTCTTC CASSGLRAGGSYNEQFF
TRBJ2-1 . TRBV7-9 many TGTGCCAGCAGTGAAAAGCAGGGTATTCGGTCTTATGAGCAGTTCTTC CASSEKQGIRSYEQFF
TRBJ2-4 . TRBV5-5 . TGTGCCAGCAGCTTCAAGGGCTCTTTAGCCAAAAACATTCAGTACTTC CASSFKGSLAKNIQYF
TRBJ2-1 . TRBV5-1 few TGCGCCAGCAGCCCGCGGGGGCTTGAGCAGTTCTTC CASSPRGLEQFF
TRBJ1-6 . TRBV7-8 . TGTGCCAGCAGCTTCAAACTGACGGGCTCCTATAATTCACCCCTCCACTTT CASSFKLTGSYNSPLHF
TRBJ2-1 . TRBV20-1 . TGCAGTGCCCTCGGTCCCGACAATGAGCAGTTCTTC CSALGPDNEQFF
TRBJ1-5 . TRBV7-9 many TGTGCCAGCAGCTTAGAATTTGATCAGCCCCAGCATTTT CASSLEFDQPQHF
TRBJ1-1 . TRBV4-3 many TGTGCCAGCAGTGTGGGAGCGAACACTGAAGCTTTCTTT CASSVGANTEAFF
TRBJ1-1 TRBD1 TRBV12-3/TRBV12-4 many TGTGCCAGTGTCAAGGGACAGTCAACAGGATCTGAAGCTTTCTTT CASVKGQSTGSEAFF
TRBJ1-1 TRBD1 TRBV7-2 many TGTGCCAGCAGCCGCCGGGACAGGGCCACTGAAGCTTTCTTT CASSRRDRATEAFF
TRBJ2-5 . TRBV7-2 . TGTGCCAGCAGCAATACAGCGTACCAAGAGACCCAGTACTTC CASSNTAYQETQYF
TRBJ1-1 . TRBV12-3/TRBV12-4 many TGTGCCAGCAGGCCCTTCCCCCTTGGACAGTCGGATGGAGCTTTCTTT CASRPFPLGQSDGAFF
TRBJ2-2 TRBD2 TRBV20-1 many TGCAGTGCTAGAGTAGGACCGGGACTAGCGACGAACACCGGGGAGCTGTTTTTT CSARVGPGLATNTGELFF
TRBJ1-2 . TRBV7-9 few TGTGCCAGCACCGGGGGGGTAAGGAACTATGGCTACACCTTC CASTGGVRNYGYTF
TRBJ1-1 TRBD1 TRBV18 few TGTGCCAGCTCACCCCGGCGCTGGACAGGGGGCAACATGAACACTGAAGCTTTCTTT CASSPRRWTGGNMNTEAFF
TRBJ1-4 . TRBV27 . TGTGCCAGCAGTGATACAGTAGGTGAAAGACTGTTTTTT CASSDTVGERLFF
TRBJ2-2 TRBD2 TRBV6-9 many TGTGCCAGCGCCGGCCGCGGGGGTGACACCGGGGAGCTGTTTTTT CASAGRGGDTGELFF
TRBJ2-7 TRBD2 TRBV20-1 many TGCAGTGCTAGAATAACTAGCGCCTCCTACGAGCAGTACTTC CSARITSASYEQYF
TRBJ2-6 . TRBV6-2/TRBV6-3 many TGTGCCAGCAGTTTATCTCTAGCTGGGGCCAACGTCCTGACTTTC CASSLSLAGANVLTF
TRBJ2-1 TRBD1 TRBV28 once TGTGCCAGCAGGCAGACAGGGGTCGGGACGAATGAGCAGTTCTTC CASRQTGVGTNEQFF
TRBJ1-4 . TRBV12-3/TRBV12-4 many TGTGCCAGCAGTTATACAGCAACTAATGAAAAACTGTTTTTT CASSYTATNEKLFF
TRBJ1-5 . TRBV28 many TGTGCCAGCAGTTTATGGGGCCGCGTCAATCAGCCCCAGCATTTT CASSLWGRVNQPQHF
TRBJ2-2 . TRBV2 many TGTGCCAGCAGTGATGAAGGGTCTACCGGGGAGCTGTTTTTT CASSDEGSTGELFF
TRBJ1-2 . TRBV5-1 many TGCGCCAGCAGCCTGACTTGGGATAACTATGGCTACACCTTC CASSLTWDNYGYTF
TRBJ2-7 TRBD2 TRBV12-3/TRBV12-4 many TGTGCCAGCAGTTCCTGGACTAGCGGGAGCAAGGTGCAGTACTTC CASSSWTSGSKVQYF
TRBJ1-1 . TRBV10-3 few TGTGCCATCAGTGATCCGGACGGGTTGAACACTGAAGCTTTCTTT CAISDPDGLNTEAFF